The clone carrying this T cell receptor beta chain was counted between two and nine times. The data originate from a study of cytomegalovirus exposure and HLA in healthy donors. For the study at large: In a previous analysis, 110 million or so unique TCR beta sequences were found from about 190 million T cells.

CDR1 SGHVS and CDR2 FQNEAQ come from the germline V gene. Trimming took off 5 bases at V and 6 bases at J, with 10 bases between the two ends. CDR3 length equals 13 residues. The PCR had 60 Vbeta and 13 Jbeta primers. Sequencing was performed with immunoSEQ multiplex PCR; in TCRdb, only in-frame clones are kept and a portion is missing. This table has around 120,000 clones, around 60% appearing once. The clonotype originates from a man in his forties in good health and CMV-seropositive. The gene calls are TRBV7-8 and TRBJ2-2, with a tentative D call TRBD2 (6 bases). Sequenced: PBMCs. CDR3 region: CASSPTSAGELFF. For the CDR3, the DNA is TGTGCCAGCAGCCCGACTAGTGCCGGGGAGCTGTTTTTT.